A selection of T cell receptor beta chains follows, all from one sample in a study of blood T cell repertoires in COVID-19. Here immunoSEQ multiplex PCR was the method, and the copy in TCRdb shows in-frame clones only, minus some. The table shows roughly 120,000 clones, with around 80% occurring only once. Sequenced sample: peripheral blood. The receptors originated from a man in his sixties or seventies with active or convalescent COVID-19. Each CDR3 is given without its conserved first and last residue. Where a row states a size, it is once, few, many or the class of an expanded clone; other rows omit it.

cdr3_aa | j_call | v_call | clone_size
ASSELLGGSTDTQY | TRBJ2-3 | TRBV2 | few
ASSEALRTFGNTIY | TRBJ1-3 | TRBV6-1 | NA
AISESTVQETQY | TRBJ2-5 | TRBV10-3 | NA
ASSQVQSNQPQH | TRBJ1-5 | TRBV3-1/TRBV3-2 | NA
ASSLWQAYEQY | TRBJ2-7 | TRBV7-9 | once
ASSWTVNTEAF | TRBJ1-1 | TRBV6-5 | NA
ASTLRPGDYGYT | TRBJ1-2 | TRBV2 | NA
ASSPGTSGYTDTQY | TRBJ2-3 | TRBV5-1 | NA
ASRDGQGSGEKLF | TRBJ1-4 | TRBV19 | NA
ASSLTSGSSYNEQF | TRBJ2-1 | TRBV5-1 | few
ASSLDWLATGSETQY | TRBJ2-5 | TRBV7-2 | once
ASSEPGTGSNEQF | TRBJ2-1 | TRBV25-1 | once
ALGQGHGYT | TRBJ1-2 | TRBV28 | NA
ASGEGGDGKLF | TRBJ1-4 | TRBV28 | NA
ASSYSGAGNQPQH | TRBJ1-5 | TRBV7-6 | NA
ASSFSGGHETQY | TRBJ2-5 | TRBV5-6 | NA
ASRETVRRENTEAF | TRBJ1-1 | TRBV11-3 | NA
ASSVAGFNYGYT | TRBJ1-2 | TRBV9 | few
ASSLALSGNTEAF | TRBJ1-1 | TRBV7-8 | few
AWRERPSTDTQY | TRBJ2-3 | TRBV30 | NA
ASSHPGANYGYT | TRBJ1-2 | TRBV5-6 | NA
ASSLKGGYSPLH | TRBJ1-6 | TRBV5-4 | once
ASSPQVTVFYGYT | TRBJ1-2 | TRBV27 | NA
ASSGGHSGNTIY | TRBJ1-3 | TRBV9 | NA
ASSEGTVSNQPQH | TRBJ1-5 | TRBV6-1 | NA
ASSGRYGYT | TRBJ1-2 | TRBV6-5 | NA
ASSYPQVMTF | TRBJ1-1 | TRBV6-2/TRBV6-3 | NA
ASSIDMNTEAF | TRBJ1-1 | TRBV7-2 | NA
ASSYSDQPQH | TRBJ1-5 | TRBV19 | NA
ASSSSSGRGSYEQY | TRBJ2-7 | TRBV5-1 | NA